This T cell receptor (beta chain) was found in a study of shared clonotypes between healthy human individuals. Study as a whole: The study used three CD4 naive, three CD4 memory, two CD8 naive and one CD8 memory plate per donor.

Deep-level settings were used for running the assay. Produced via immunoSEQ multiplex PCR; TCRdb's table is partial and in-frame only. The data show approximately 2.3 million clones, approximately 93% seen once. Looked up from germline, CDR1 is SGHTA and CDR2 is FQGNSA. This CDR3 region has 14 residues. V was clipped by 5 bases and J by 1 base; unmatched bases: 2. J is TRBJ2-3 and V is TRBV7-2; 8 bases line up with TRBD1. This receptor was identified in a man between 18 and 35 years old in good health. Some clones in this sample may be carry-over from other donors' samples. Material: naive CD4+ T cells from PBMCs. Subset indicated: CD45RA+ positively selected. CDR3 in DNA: TGTGCCAGCAGCAAACAGGGGGGCACAGATACGCAGTATTTT. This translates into CASSKQGGTDTQYF.